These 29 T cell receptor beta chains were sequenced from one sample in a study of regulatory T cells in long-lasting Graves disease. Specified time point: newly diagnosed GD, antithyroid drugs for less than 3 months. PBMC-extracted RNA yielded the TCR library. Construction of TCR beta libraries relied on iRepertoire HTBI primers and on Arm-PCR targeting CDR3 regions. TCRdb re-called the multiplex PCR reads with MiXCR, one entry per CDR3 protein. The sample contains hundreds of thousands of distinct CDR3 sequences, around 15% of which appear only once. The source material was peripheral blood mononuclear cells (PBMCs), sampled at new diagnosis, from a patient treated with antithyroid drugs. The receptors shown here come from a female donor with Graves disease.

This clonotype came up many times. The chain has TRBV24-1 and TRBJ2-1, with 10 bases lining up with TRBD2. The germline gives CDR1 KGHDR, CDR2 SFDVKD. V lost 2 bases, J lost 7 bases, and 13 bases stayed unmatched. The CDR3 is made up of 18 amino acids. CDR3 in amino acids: CATSDSGGSGRAGNEQFF. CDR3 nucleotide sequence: TGTGCCACCAGTGATTCGGGGGGCAGCGGGAGGGCGGGGAATGAGCAGTTCTTC.

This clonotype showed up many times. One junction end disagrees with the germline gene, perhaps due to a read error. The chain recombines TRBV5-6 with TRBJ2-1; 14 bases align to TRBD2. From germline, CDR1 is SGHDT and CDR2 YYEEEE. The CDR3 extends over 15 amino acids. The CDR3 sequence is CASTLGLAGVYEQFF. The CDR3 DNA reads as TGTGCCAGCACCTTGGGACTAGCGGGAGTCTATGAGCAGTTCTTC.

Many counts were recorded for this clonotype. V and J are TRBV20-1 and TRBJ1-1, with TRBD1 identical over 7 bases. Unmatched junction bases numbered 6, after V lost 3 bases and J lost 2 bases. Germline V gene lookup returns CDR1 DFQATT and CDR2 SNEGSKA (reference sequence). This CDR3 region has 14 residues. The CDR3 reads CSASRDSLNTEAFF. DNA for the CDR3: TGCAGTGCTAGCCGGGACAGCCTAAACACTGAAGCTTTCTTT.

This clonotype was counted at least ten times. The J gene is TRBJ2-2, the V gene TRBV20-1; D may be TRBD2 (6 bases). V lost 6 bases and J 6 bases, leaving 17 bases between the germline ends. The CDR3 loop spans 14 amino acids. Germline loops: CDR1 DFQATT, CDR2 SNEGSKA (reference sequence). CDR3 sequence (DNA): TGCAGTGCCCCCACTAGCCGGGGCGCCGGGGAGCTGTTTTTT. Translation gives CSAPTSRGAGELFF.

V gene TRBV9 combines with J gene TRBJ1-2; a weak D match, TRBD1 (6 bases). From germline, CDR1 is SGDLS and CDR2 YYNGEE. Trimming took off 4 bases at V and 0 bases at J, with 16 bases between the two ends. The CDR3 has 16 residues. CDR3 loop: CASSLGGSQANYGYTF. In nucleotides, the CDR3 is TGTGCCAGCAGCTTAGGGGGGTCCCAAGCTAACTATGGCTACACCTTC.

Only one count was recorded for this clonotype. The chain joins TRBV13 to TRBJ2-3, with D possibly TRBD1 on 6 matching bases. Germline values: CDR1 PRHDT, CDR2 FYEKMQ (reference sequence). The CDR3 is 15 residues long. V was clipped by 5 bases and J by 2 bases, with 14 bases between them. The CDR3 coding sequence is TGTGCCAGCAGCGAGGGGGTTGCAGACACAGATACGCAGTATTTT. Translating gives CASSEGVADTDTQYF.

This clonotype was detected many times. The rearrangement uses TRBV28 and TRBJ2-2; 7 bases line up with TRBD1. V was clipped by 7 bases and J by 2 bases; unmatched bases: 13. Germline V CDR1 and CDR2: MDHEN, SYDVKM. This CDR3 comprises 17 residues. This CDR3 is CASTSPPGTANTGELFF. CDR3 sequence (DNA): TGTGCCAGCACCTCCCCTCCCGGGACAGCTAACACCGGGGAGCTGTTTTTT. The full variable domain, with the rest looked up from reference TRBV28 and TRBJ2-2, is DVKVTQSSRYLVKRTGEKVFLECVQDMDHENMFWYRQDPGLGLRLIYFSYDVKMKEKGDIPEGYSVSREKKERFSLILESASTNQTSMYLCASTSPPGTANTGELFFGEGSRLTVL.

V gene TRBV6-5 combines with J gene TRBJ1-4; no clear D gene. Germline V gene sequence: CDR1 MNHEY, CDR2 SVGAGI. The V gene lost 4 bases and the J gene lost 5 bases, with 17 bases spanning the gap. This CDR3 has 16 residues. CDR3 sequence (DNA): TGTGCCAGCAGTTTACGCCGGCCAGCCGCGAATGAAAAACTGTTTTTT. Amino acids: CASSLRRPAANEKLFF.

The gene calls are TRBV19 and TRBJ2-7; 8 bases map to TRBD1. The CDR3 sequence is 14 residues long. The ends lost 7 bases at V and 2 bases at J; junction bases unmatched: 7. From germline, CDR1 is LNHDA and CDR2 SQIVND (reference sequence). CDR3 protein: CASTAGTGAYEQYF. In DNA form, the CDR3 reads TGTGCCAGTACTGCCGGGACAGGTGCCTACGAGCAGTACTTC.

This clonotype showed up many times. The CDR3 region has the DNA TGTGCCAGCAGCCCGCATATTATGAACACTGAAGCTTTCTTT. Its translation: CASSPHIMNTEAFF. The rearrangement links TRBV3-1 to TRBJ1-1; D is unclear. The CDR3 is 14 residues long. Germline assignment: CDR1 LGHDT and CDR2 YNNKEL (reference sequence). V was pared by 4 bases and J by 0 bases, with 9 bases between. The variable domain in full, with the rest retrieved from reference TRBV3-1 and TRBJ1-1, is DTAVSQTPKYLVTQMGNDKSIKCEQNLGHDTMYWYKQDSKKFLKIMFSYNNKELIINETVPNRFSPKSPDKAHLNLHINSLELGDSAVYFCASSPHIMNTEAFFGQGTRLTVV.

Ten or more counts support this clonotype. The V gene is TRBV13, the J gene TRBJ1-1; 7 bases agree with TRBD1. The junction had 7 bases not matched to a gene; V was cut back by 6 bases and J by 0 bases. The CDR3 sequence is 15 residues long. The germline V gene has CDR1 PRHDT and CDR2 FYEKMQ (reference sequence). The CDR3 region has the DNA TGTGCCAGCAGATATCCTAGGGGGCTGAACACTGAAGCTTTCTTT. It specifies CASRYPRGLNTEAFF.

Here the CDR3 DNA reads TGTGCCAGCAGCTTAGCAGGGACAGGGGGCCCTCTGAGCTCCTACGAGCAGTACTTC. Amino acids: CASSLAGTGGPLSSYEQYF. The V and J genes are TRBV7-2 and TRBJ2-7; TRBD1 agrees at 12 bases. V shed 0 bases and J 0 bases; nucleotides not matched to a gene: 9. Germline V gene sequence: CDR1 SGHTA, CDR2 FQGNSA. The CDR3 totals 19 residues.

CDR3 DNA: TGTGCCAGCAGCTTAGCCCGAGGGGGTCACGATCGGAACACCGGGGAGCTGTTTTTT. It specifies CASSLARGGHDRNTGELFF. The chain employs TRBV7-8 and TRBJ2-2; the D gene is possibly TRBD1 (6 bases). V lost 0 bases, J lost 1 base, and 18 bases lay in between. Germline V gene lookup returns CDR1 SGHVS and CDR2 FQNEAQ. The CDR3 is 19 amino acids.

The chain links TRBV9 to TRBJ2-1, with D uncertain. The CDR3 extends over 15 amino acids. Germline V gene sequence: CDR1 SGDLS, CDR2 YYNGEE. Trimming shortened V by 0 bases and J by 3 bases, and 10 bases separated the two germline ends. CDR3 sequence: CASSVEGLDYNEQFF. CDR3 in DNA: TGTGCCAGCAGCGTAGAAGGGCTCGACTACAATGAGCAGTTCTTC.

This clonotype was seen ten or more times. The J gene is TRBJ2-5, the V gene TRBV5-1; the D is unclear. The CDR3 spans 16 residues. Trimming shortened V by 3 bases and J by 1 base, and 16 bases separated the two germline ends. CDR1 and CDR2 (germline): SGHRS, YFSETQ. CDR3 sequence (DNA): TGCGCCAGCAGCTCTTCTCGGTCAACAGTCCAAGAGACCCAGTACTTC. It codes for CASSSSRSTVQETQYF.

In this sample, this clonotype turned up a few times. The CDR3 loop reads CASSQLPMRDQFF. The CDR3 DNA follows: TGCGCCAGCAGCCAACTTCCGATGCGGGATCAGTTCTTC. The genes are TRBV4-1 and TRBJ2-1, with TRBD2 as a possible D gene (6 bases). CDR3 size: 13 residues. The germline V gene encodes CDR1 MGHRA and CDR2 YSYEKL. V was pared by 2 bases and J by 13 bases, with 15 bases between.

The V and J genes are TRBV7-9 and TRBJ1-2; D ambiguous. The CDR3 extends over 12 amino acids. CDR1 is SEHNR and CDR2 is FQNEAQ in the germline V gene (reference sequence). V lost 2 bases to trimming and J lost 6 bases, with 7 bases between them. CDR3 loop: CASSLMGNGYTF. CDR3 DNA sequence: TGTGCCAGCAGCTTAATGGGGAATGGCTACACCTTC.

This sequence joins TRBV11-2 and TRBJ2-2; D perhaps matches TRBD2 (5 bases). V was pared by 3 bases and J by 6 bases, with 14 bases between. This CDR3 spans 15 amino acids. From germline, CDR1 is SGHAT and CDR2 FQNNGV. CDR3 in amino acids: CASSFFEGAAGELFF. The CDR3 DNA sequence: TGTGCCAGCAGCTTTTTCGAAGGAGCGGCCGGGGAGCTGTTTTTT.

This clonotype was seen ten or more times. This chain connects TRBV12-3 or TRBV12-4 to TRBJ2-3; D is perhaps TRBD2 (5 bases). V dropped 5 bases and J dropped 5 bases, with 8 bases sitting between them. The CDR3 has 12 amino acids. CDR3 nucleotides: TGTGCCAGCAGTAGCAGCGGAGATACGCAGTATTTT. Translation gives CASSSSGDTQYF.

The CDR3 coding sequence is TGCAGTGCTAGAGATTACCGGGAGCAGTTCTTC. As protein: CSARDYREQFF. The V gene is TRBV20-1, the J gene TRBJ2-1; D is unresolved. Germline-derived CDR1 and CDR2 are DFQATT and SNEGSKA (reference sequence). CDR3 length: 11 amino acids. Between the trimmed V and J ends, which lost 0 bases and 10 bases, there was a span of 7 bases.

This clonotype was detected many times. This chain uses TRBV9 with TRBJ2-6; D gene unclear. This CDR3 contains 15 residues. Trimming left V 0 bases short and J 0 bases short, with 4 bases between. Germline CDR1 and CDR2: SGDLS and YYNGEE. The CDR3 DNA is TGTGCCAGCAGCGTAGTCCCCTCTGGGGCCAACGTCCTGACTTTC. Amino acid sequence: CASSVVPSGANVLTF.

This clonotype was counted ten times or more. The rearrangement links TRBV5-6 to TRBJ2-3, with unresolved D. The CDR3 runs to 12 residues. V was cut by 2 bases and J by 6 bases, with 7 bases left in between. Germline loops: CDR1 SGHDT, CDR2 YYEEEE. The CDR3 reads CASSFPRDTQYF. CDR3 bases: TGTGCCAGCAGCTTCCCGAGGGATACGCAGTATTTT.

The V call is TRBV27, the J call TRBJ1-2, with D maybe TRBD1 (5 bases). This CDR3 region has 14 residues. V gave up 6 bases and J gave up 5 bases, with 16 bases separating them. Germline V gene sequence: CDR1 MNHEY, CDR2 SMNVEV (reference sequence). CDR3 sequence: CASSPRGSWYGYTF. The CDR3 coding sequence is TGTGCCAGCAGCCCGAGGGGATCTTGGTATGGCTACACCTTC.

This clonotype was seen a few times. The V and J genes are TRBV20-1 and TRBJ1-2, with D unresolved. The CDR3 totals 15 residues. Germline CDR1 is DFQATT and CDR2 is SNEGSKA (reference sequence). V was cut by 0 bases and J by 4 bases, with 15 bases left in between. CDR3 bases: TGCAGTGCTAGAGATAAGGCCAGTTTAATCTATGGCTACACCTTC. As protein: CSARDKASLIYGYTF.

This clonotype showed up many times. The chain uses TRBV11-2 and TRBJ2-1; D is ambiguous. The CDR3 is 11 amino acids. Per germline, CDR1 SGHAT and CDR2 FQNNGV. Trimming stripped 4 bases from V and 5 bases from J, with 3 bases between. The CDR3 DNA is TGTGCCAGCAGCTACCACAATGAGCAGTTCTTC. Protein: CASSYHNEQFF.

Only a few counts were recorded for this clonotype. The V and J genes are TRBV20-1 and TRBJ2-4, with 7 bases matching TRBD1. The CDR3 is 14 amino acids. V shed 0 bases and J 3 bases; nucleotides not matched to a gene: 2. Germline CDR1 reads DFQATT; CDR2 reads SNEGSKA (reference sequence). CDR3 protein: CSARDPGGKNIQYF. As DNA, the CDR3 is TGCAGTGCTAGAGACCCAGGGGGCAAAAACATTCAGTACTTC.

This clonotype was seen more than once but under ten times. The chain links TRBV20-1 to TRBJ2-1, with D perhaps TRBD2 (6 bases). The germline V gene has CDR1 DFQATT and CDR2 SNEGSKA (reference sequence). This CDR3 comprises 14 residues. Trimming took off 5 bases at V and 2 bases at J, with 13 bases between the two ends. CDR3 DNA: TGCAGTGCTGAAGCGGGCCTTACCTACAATGAGCAGTTCTTC. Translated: CSAEAGLTYNEQFF.

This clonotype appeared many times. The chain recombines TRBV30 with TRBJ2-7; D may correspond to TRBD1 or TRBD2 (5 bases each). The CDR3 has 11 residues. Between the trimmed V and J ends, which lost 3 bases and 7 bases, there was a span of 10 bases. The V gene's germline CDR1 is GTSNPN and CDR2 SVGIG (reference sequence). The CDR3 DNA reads TGTGCCTGGAGGGGGGTGGGAGAGCAGTACTTC. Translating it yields CAWRGVGEQYF.

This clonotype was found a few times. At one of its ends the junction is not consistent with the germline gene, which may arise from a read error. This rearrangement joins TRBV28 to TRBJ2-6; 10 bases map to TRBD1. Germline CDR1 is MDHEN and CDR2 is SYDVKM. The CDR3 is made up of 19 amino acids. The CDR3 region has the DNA TGTGCCAGCAGGCCCCGTAAGGGACAGGGGTGGTCTGGGGCCGACGTCCTGACTTTC. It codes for CASRPRKGQGWSGADVLTF.